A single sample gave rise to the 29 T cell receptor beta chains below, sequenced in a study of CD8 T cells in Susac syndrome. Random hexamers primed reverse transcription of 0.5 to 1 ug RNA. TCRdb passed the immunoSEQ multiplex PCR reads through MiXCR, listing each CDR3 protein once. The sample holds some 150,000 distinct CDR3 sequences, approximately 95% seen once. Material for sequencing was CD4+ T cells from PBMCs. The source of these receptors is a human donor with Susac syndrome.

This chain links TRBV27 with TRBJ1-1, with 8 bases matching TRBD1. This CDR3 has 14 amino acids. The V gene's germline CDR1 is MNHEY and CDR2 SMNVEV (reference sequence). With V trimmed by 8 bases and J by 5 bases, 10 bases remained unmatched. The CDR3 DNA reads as TGTGCCAGCGGCCGGACAGGGTTGTTTACTGAAGCTTTCTTT. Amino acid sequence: CASGRTGLFTEAFF.

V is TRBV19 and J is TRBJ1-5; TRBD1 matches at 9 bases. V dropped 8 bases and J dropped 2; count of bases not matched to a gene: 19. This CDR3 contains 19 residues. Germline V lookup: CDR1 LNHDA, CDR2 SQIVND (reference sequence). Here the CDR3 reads CASVWRSGQGWAGNQPQHF. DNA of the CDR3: TGTGCCAGTGTATGGAGGTCGGGACAGGGTTGGGCAGGCAATCAGCCCCAGCATTTT.

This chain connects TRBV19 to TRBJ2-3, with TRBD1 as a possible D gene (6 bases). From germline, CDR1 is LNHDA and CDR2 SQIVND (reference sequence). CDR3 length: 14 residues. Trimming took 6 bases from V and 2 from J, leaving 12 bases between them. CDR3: CASRTGFSTDTQYF. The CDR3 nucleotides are TGTGCCAGTAGAACAGGGTTTTCCACAGATACGCAGTATTTT. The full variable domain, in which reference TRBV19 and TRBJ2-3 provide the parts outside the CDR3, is DGGITQSPKYLFRKEGQNVTLSCEQNLNHDAMYWYRQDPGQGLRLIYYSQIVNDFQKGDIAEGYSVSREKKESFPLTVTSAQKNPTAFYLCASRTGFSTDTQYFGPGTRLTVL.

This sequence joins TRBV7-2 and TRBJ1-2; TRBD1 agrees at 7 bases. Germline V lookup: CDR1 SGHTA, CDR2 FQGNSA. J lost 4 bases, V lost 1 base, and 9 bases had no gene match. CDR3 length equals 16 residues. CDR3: CASSLETGARFYGYTF. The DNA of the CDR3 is TGTGCCAGCAGCTTAGAAACAGGGGCAAGATTCTATGGCTACACCTTC.

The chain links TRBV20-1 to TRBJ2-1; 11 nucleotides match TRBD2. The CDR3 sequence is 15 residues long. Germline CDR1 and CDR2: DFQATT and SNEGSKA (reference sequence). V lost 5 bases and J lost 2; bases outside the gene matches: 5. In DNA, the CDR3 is TGCAGTGCTCCCCCGACTAGCGGGGCCTACAATGAGCAGTTCTTC. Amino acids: CSAPPTSGAYNEQFF.

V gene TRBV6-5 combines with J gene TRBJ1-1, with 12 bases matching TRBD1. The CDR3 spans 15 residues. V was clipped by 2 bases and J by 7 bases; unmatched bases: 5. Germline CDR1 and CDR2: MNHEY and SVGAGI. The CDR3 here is CASSYRDRGLGEAFF. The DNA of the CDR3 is TGTGCCAGCAGTTACAGGGACAGGGGGCTCGGTGAAGCTTTCTTT.

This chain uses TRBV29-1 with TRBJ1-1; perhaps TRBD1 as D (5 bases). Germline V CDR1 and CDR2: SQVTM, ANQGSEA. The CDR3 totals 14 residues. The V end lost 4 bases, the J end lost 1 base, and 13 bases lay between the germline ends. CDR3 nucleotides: TGCAGCGTTGGGGGACGTCCCCCGAACACTGAAGCTTTCTTT. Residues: CSVGGRPPNTEAFF.

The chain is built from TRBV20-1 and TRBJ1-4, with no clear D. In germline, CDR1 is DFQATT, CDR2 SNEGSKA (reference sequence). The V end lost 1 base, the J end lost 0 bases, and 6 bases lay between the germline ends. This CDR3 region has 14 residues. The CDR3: CSARAGATNEKLFF. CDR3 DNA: TGCAGTGCTAGAGCAGGTGCAACTAATGAAAAACTGTTTTTT.

This CDR3 is CSTRRGLWNEQFF. The CDR3 nucleotides are TGCAGTACCCGTCGGGGGTTATGGAATGAGCAGTTCTTC. The rearrangement uses TRBV20-1 and TRBJ2-1; tentatively, D is TRBD2 (6 bases). The CDR3 length is 13 residues. The germline V and J ends were trimmed by 8 bases and 7 bases, with 18 bases remaining between them. Germline V gene data show CDR1 as DFQATT and CDR2 as SNEGSKA (reference sequence).

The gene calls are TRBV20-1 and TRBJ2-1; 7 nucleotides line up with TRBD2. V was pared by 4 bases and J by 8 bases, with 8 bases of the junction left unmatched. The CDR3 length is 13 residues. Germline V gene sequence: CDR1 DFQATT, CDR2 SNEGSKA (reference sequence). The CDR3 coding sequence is TGCAGTGCTACCAGGACTAGTAGCGATGAGCAGTTCTTC. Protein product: CSATRTSSDEQFF.

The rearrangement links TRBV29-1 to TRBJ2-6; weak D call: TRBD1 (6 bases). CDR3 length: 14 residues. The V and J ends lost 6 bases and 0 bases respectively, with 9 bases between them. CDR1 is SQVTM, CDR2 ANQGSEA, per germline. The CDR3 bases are TGCAGCGTGGGACAAATCTCTGGGGCCAACGTCCTGACTTTC. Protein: CSVGQISGANVLTF.

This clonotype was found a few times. CDR3 bases: TGTGCCAGCAGTGATTACAATGAGCAGTTCTTC. It codes for CASSDYNEQFF. The chain couples TRBV25-1 to TRBJ2-1; D is undetermined. Germline V gene lookup returns CDR1 MGHDK and CDR2 SYGVNS. The CDR3 totals 11 residues. V shed 3 bases and J shed 4 bases, with 1 base lying between them.

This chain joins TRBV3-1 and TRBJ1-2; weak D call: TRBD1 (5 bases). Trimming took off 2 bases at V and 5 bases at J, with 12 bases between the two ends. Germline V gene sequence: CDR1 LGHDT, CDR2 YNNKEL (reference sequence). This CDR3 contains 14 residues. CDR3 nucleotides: TGTGCCAGCAGCCAAACCCGGGACGTATATGGCTACACCTTC. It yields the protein CASSQTRDVYGYTF.

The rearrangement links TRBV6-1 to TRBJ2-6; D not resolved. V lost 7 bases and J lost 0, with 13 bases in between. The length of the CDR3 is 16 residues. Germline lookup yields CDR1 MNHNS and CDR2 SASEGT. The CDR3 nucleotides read TGTGCCAGCACCTTGGACGGAAGCTCTGGGGCCAACGTCCTGACTTTC. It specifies CASTLDGSSGANVLTF.

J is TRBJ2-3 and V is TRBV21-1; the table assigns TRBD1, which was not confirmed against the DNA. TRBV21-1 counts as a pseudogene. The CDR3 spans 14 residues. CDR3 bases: TGTGCCAGCAGCCGACTGGGACGCACAGATACGCAGTATTTT. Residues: CASSRLGRTDTQYF.

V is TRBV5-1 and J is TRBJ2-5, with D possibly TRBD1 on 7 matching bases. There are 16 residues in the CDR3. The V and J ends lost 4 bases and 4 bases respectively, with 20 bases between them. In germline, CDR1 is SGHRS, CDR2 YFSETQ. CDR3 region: CASSSVGTAGRETQYF. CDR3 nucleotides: TGCGCCAGCAGCAGCGTCGGGACAGCCGGGAGAGAGACCCAGTACTTC. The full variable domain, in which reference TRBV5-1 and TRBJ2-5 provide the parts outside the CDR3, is KAGVTQTPRYLIKTRGQQVTLSCSPISGHRSVSWYQQTPGQGLQFLFEYFSETQRNKGNFPGRFSGRQFSNSRSEMNVSTLELGDSALYLCASSSVGTAGRETQYFGPGTRLLVL.

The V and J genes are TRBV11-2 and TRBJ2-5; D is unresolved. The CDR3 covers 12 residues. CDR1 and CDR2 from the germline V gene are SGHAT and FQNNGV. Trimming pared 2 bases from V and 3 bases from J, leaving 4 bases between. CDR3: CASSLTEETQYF. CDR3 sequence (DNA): TGTGCCAGCAGCTTAACCGAAGAGACCCAGTACTTC.

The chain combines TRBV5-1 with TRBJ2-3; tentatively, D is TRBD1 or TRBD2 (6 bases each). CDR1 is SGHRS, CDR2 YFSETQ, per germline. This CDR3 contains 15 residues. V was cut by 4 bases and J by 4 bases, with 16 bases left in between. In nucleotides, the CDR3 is TGCGCCAGCAGCCCGTGGGGGGCGACCTCAGATACGCAGTATTTT. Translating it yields CASSPWGATSDTQYF.

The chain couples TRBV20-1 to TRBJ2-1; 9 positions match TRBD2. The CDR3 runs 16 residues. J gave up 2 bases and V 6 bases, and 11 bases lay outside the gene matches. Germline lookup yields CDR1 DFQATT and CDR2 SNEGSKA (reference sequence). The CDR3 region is CSALPLSGGPYNEQFF. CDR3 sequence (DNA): TGCAGTGCCCTCCCCCTTAGCGGGGGCCCCTACAATGAGCAGTTCTTC.

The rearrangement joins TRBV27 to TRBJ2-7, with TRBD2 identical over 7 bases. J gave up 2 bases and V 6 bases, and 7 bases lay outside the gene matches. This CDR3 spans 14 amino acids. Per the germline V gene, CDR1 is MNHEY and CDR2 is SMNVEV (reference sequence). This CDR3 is CASRRGGGTYEQYF. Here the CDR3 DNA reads TGTGCCAGCAGGCGTGGGGGGGGGACCTACGAGCAGTACTTC.

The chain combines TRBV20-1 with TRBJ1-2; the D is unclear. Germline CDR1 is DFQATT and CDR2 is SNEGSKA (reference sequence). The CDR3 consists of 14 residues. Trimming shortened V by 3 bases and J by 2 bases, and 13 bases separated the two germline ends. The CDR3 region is CSARGRSVNYGYTF. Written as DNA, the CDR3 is TGCAGTGCTAGGGGCCGGTCCGTCAACTATGGCTACACCTTC.

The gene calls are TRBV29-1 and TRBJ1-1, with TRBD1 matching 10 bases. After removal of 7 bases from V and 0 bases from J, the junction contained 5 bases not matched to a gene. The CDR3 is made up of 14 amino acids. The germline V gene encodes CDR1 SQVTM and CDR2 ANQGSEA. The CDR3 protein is CSAGTGVMNTEAFF. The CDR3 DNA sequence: TGCAGCGCTGGGACAGGGGTTATGAACACTGAAGCTTTCTTT.

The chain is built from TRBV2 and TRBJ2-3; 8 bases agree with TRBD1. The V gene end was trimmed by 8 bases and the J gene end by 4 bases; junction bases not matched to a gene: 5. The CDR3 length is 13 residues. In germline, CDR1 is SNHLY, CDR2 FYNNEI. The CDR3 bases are TGTGCCAGCGGGCAGGGGGCCGCAGATACGCAGTATTTT. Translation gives CASGQGAADTQYF.

The CDR3 here is CASSLRWGPSYEQYF. In DNA form, the CDR3 reads TGTGCCAGCAGCTTAAGGTGGGGGCCCTCCTACGAGCAGTACTTC. The V and J genes are TRBV7-6 and TRBJ2-7, with TRBD1 as a possible D gene (6 bases). V lost 2 bases, J lost 0 bases, and 11 bases lay in between. The CDR3 spans 15 residues. CDR1 is SGHVS, CDR2 FNYEAQ, per germline. The full variable domain, completed using reference TRBV7-6 and TRBJ2-7, is GAGVSQSPRYKVTKRGQDVALRCDPISGHVSLYWYRQALGQGPEFLTYFNYEAQQDKSGLPNDRFSAERPEGSISTLTIQRTEQRDSAMYRCASSLRWGPSYEQYFGPGTRLTVT.

The CDR3, as DNA: TGTGCCAGCAGCTTAGCAGTCAACAATGAGCAGTTCTTC. It codes for CASSLAVNNEQFF. This sequence joins TRBV7-9 and TRBJ2-1, with unresolved D. The CDR3 consists of 13 residues. Germline CDR1 is SEHNR and CDR2 is FQNEAQ (reference sequence). V lost 0 bases and J lost 5, with 5 bases in between.

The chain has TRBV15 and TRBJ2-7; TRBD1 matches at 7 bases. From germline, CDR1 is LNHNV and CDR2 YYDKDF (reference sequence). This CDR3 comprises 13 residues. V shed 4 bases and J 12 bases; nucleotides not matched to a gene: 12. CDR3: CATSTPHQGERYF. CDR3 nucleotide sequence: TGTGCCACCAGCACCCCTCATCAGGGGGAACGGTACTTC.

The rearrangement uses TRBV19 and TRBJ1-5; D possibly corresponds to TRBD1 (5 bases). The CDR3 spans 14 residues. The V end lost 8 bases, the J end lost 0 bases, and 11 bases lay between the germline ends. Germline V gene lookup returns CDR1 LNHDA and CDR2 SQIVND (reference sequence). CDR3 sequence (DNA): TGTGCCAGTCGAGCGGGGACTAGCAATCAGCCCCAGCATTTT. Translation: CASRAGTSNQPQHF.

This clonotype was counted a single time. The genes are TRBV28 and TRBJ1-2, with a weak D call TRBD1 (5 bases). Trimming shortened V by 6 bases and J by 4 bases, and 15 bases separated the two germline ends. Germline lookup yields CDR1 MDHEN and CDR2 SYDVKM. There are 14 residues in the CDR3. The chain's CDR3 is CASRPEGTVYGYTF. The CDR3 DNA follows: TGTGCCAGCAGACCGGAAGGGACGGTCTATGGCTACACCTTC.

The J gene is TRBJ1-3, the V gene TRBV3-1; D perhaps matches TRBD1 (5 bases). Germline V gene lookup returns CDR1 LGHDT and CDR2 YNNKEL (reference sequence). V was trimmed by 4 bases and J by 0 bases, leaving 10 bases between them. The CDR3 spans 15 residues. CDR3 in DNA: TGTGCCAGCAGCCGACAGCTTGCCTCTGGAAACACCATATATTTT. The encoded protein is CASSRQLASGNTIYF.